This T cell receptor beta chain was captured by sequencing in a study of blood T cell repertoires in COVID-19. The wider study: COVID-19 samples from acute and convalescent phases originated in the United States, Italy and Spain.

The germline CDR1 and CDR2 sequences are MDHEN and SYDVKM. After removal of 3 bases from V and 6 bases from J, the junction contained 14 bases not matched to a gene. The CDR3 loop spans 19 amino acids. Clones were read by immunoSEQ multiplex PCR, and TCRdb kept only the in-frame ones, dropping some. The table lists 200,000 to 250,000 clones, over 80% of them singletons, with around 3.7% in the top ten. Material: PBMCs or T cells enriched from blood (not recorded which). The receptor was derived from a woman between 25 and 40 years old who had been exposed to COVID-19. The chain has TRBV28 and TRBJ2-7; 16 nucleotides line up with TRBD2. CDR3 DNA: TGTGCCAGCAGTTTGTCCATAGGGACTAGCGGGAGGGAGGCCCTCGAGCAGTACTTC. Its protein is CASSLSIGTSGREALEQYF.